The 10 T cell receptor beta chains in this list originate from one sample, sequenced in a study of T cell responses to AZD1222 COVID-19 vaccine. The protocol was immunoSEQ multiplex PCR, while the TCRdb copy is restricted to in-frame clones and leaves out a portion. The table has about 88,000 clones, under 95% seen once. The material sequenced was peripheral blood, taken on day 0 of AZD1222 vaccination. The receptors come from an adult in good health.

The J gene is TRBJ1-1, the V gene TRBV5-8; D may be TRBD1 (5 bases). Germline lookup yields CDR1 SGHTS and CDR2 YDEGEE. V was trimmed by 1 base and J by 7 bases, leaving 14 bases between them. The length of the CDR3 is 14 residues. CDR3 loop: CASSLIGALVEAFF. The CDR3 coding sequence is TGTGCCAGCAGCTTGATAGGGGCACTGGTTGAAGCTTTCTTT.

The chain couples TRBV19 to TRBJ2-7; 8 bases are a match to TRBD1. Germline CDR1 LNHDA, CDR2 SQIVND (reference sequence). J lost 2 bases, V lost 5 bases, and 11 bases had no gene match. CDR3 length: 16 amino acids. CDR3 amino acids: CASSATRGLYPYEQYF. DNA of the CDR3: TGTGCCAGTAGTGCCACCAGGGGGCTGTACCCCTACGAGCAGTACTTC.

The V gene is TRBV6-4, the J gene TRBJ1-5; perhaps TRBD1 as D (5 bases). The CDR3 extends over 15 amino acids. Germline-derived CDR1 and CDR2 are MRHNA and SNTAGT. The V gene lost 1 base and the J gene lost 4 bases, with 11 bases spanning the gap. Here the CDR3 reads CASSDWGHQNQPQHF. For the CDR3, the DNA is TGTGCCAGCAGTGACTGGGGCCACCAAAATCAGCCCCAGCATTTT.

The chain links TRBV5-6 to TRBJ1-3; D is unresolved. This CDR3 has 14 residues. Germline-derived CDR1 and CDR2 are SGHDT and YYEEEE. The V gene lost 4 bases and the J gene lost 1 base, with 9 bases spanning the gap. In DNA form, the CDR3 reads TGTGCCAGCAGCCACCCGGGATCTGGAAACACCATATATTTT. Translation: CASSHPGSGNTIYF.

V usage is TRBV7-3 and J usage is TRBJ2-1; D possibly corresponds to TRBD2 (5 bases). The ends were cut back, 5 bases at V and 7 bases at J, with 9 bases in the middle. Germline CDR1 SGHTA, CDR2 FQGTGA. The CDR3 consists of 12 residues. The DNA for the CDR3 is TGTGCCAGCAGCCCCGGCGGGAATGAGCAGTTCTTC. Translation: CASSPGGNEQFF.

In DNA, the CDR3 is TGTGCCAGCAGCTCCCCAACAGGGACAACTAATGAAAAACTGTTTTTT. Residues: CASSSPTGTTNEKLFF. V is TRBV3-1 (or the pseudogene TRBV3-2) and J is TRBJ1-4; D might be TRBD1 (6 bases). The CDR3 loop spans 16 amino acids. The V and J ends lost 5 bases and 0 bases respectively, with 13 bases between them. Per the germline V gene, CDR1 is LGHDT and CDR2 is YNNKEL (reference sequence).

The chain links TRBV18 to TRBJ1-2, with 7 positions matching TRBD1. Germline trimming cut 3 bases from V and 4 bases from J; bases unmatched to any gene: 5. CDR3 length: 14 residues. Germline CDR1 KGHSH, CDR2 LQKENI. CDR3 protein: CASSPTTGSYGYTF. DNA of the CDR3: TGTGCCAGCTCACCTACGACAGGGAGCTATGGCTACACCTTC.

This clone occurred a few times. The genes are TRBV27 and TRBJ2-6, with unresolved D. V lost 5 bases and J lost 4, with 18 bases in between. The CDR3 is 17 residues long. The V gene's germline CDR1 is MNHEY and CDR2 SMNVEV (reference sequence). The CDR3 region is CASSPQVVDWGANVLTF. The DNA for the CDR3 is TGTGCCAGCAGTCCCCAGGTAGTAGACTGGGGGGCCAACGTCCTGACTTTC.

This clone was found once. The chain combines TRBV3-1 (or the pseudogene TRBV3-2) with TRBJ2-3; D remains ambiguous. The CDR3 has 14 residues. Germline V gene data show CDR1 as LGHDT and CDR2 as YNNKEL (reference sequence). V lost 4 bases, J lost 2 bases, and 10 bases lay in between. This CDR3 reads CASSPPEFTDTQYF. DNA of the CDR3: TGTGCCAGCAGCCCCCCGGAGTTCACAGATACGCAGTATTTT.

The chain carries TRBV5-4 and TRBJ2-3, with TRBD1 matching 7 bases. There are 15 residues in the CDR3. Germline V gene lookup returns CDR1 SGHNT and CDR2 YYREEE (reference sequence). Trimming at V came to 1 base and at J to 5 bases, leaving 7 bases not matched to a gene. This CDR3 reads CASSLRTGAGDTQYF. In DNA, the CDR3 is TGTGCCAGCAGCTTGAGGACAGGCGCGGGAGATACGCAGTATTTT. Based on the CDR3 plus reference TRBV5-4 and TRBJ2-3, the full variable domain is ETGVTQSPTHLIKTRGQQVTLRCSSQSGHNTVSWYQQALGQGPQFIFQYYREEENGRGNFPPRFSGLQFPNYSSELNVNALELDDSALYLCASSLRTGAGDTQYFGPGTRLTVL.